These 5 T cell receptor beta chains were sequenced from one sample in a study of blood T cell repertoires in COVID-19. Profiled with immunoSEQ multiplex PCR; TCRdb holds only in-frame clones, not every one. The sample lists 350,000 to 450,000 clones, around 88% occurring once. Sample: peripheral blood. These receptors were taken from a woman between 55 and 75 years old with COVID-19, enrolled during active disease.

This chain joins TRBV6-4 and TRBJ2-1; 7 positions agree with TRBD1. Germline V gene data show CDR1 as MRHNA and CDR2 as SNTAGT. The V segment lost 7 bases and the J segment 1 base; nucleotides outside the gene matches: 10. CDR3 length equals 16 residues. The CDR3 loop is CASTPGGPWSYNEQFF. The CDR3 DNA reads as TGTGCCAGCACTCCAGGGGGTCCTTGGTCCTACAATGAGCAGTTCTTC.

The sample holds a few counts of this clone. The V and J genes are TRBV7-9 and TRBJ1-2; the match to TRBD1 covers 7 bases. Germline-derived CDR1 and CDR2 are SEHNR and FQNEAQ (reference sequence). The CDR3 contains 16 residues. V was clipped by 4 bases and J by 0 bases; unmatched bases: 8. CDR3: CASSSTLGTANYGYTF. DNA for the CDR3: TGTGCCAGCAGCTCGACTCTAGGGACAGCTAACTATGGCTACACCTTC.

The chain recombines TRBV6-5 with TRBJ1-2, with TRBD1 matching over 10 bases. Losses at the gene ends were 4 bases for V and 7 bases for J; bases not matched to a gene: 9. Germline assignment: CDR1 MNHEY and CDR2 SVGAGI. CDR3 length equals 15 residues. The CDR3 reads CASSFQTGGAGGYTF. Written as DNA, the CDR3 is TGTGCCAGCAGTTTCCAGACAGGGGGCGCGGGTGGCTACACCTTC.

This rearrangement joins TRBV19 to TRBJ1-5; 8 bases agree with TRBD1. CDR3 length: 16 residues. V shed 5 bases and J 3 bases; nucleotides not matched to a gene: 9. Germline V lookup: CDR1 LNHDA, CDR2 SQIVND (reference sequence). Written as DNA, the CDR3 is TGTGCCAGTAGTGTGAGGGGACAGGTCAACAATCAGCCCCAGCATTTT. As protein: CASSVRGQVNNQPQHF.

The gene calls are TRBV19 and TRBJ1-4, with TRBD1 matching over 9 bases. The J segment lost 7 bases and the V segment lost 2 bases, leaving 5 bases of the junction unmatched. The CDR3 length is 15 residues. Germline values: CDR1 LNHDA, CDR2 SQIVND (reference sequence). CDR3 in amino acids: CASSITGTGSEKLFF. The CDR3 DNA reads as TGTGCCAGTAGTATAACCGGGACAGGGAGTGAAAAACTGTTTTTT.